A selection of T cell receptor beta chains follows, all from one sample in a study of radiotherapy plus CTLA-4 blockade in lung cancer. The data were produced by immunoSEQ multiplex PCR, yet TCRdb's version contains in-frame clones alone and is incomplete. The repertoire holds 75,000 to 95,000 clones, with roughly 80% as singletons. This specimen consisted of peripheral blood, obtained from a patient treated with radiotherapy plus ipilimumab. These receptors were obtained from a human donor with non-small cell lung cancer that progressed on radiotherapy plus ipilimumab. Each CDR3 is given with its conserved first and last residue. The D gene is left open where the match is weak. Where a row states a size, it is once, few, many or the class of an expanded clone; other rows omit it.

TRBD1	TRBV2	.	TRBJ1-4	TGTGCCAGCAGGGTCAGATCAGGGGGCGAGAATGAAAAACTGTTTTTT	CASRVRSGGENEKLFF
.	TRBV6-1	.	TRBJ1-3	TGTGCCAGCCTTAAGGGGGAACTTGGAAACACCATATATTTT	CASLKGELGNTIYF
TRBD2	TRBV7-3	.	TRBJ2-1	TGTGCCAGCAGCTTAATGCCGGGAGGGGTCTACAATGAGCAGTTCTTC	CASSLMPGGVYNEQFF
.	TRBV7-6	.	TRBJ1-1	TGTGCCAGCAGCCAGGAATCCAGGGCTGAAGCTTTCTTT	CASSQESRAEAFF
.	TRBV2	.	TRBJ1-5	TGTGCCAGCAGTGAAGCGCAGGTATGGGATCTTCAGCCCCAGCATTTT	CASSEAQVWDLQPQHF
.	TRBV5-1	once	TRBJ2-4	TGCGCCAGCAGCCCAGGGGTTGCCAAAAACATTCAGTACTTC	CASSPGVAKNIQYF
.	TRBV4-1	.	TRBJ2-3	TGCGCCAGCAGCCAAATCGACCTTGGGGTTAGCACAGATACGCAGTATTTT	CASSQIDLGVSTDTQYF
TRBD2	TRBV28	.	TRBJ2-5	TGTGCCAGCTCGACCTGGGGGACTAGCGGGATTCGACGTCAAGAGACCCAGTACTTC	CASSTWGTSGIRRQETQYF
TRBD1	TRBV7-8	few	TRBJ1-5	TGTGCCAGCAGCTTAGCAGCAGGGGGCGCTGGACAGCCCCAGCATTTT	CASSLAAGGAGQPQHF
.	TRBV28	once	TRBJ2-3	TGTGCCAGCAGTGGCACCGGAGATACGCAGTATTTT	CASSGTGDTQYF
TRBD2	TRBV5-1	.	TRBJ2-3	TGCGCCACCAAACAGTTAGCGGGTCGAACAGATACGCAGTATTTT	CATKQLAGRTDTQYF
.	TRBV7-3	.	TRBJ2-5	TGTGCCAGCAGCTTAGGAGCACAAGAGACCCAGTACTTC	CASSLGAQETQYF
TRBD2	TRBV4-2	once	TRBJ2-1	TGTGCCAGCAGCACTCTAGCGGGAGAAGCCTACAATGAGCAGTTCTTC	CASSTLAGEAYNEQFF
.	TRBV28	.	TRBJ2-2	TGTGCCACCCATGCCACGAACACCGGGGAGCTGTTTTTT	CATHATNTGELFF
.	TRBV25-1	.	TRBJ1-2	TGTGCCAGCAGTGAGTCAAGGACCGCATCCTATGGCTACACCTTC	CASSESRTASYGYTF
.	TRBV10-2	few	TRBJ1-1	TGCGCCAGCAGTGACCCTAGCAGGTCCACTGAAGCTTTCTTT	CASSDPSRSTEAFF
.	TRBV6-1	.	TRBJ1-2	TGTGCCAGCAGGAACGGGCCTTCCGCTGTTGGCTACACCTTC	CASRNGPSAVGYTF
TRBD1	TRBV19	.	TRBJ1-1	TGTGCCAGTAGTATCGGGACAGGACCTCCCAGCACTGAAGCTTTCTTT	CASSIGTGPPSTEAFF
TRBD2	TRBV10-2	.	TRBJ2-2	TGCGCCAGCAGTGAGTTAGCGGGAGTTTACCCCGGGGAGCTGTTTTTT	CASSELAGVYPGELFF
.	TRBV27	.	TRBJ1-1	TGTGCCAGCAGTTTCATACGCGGTTCTGAAGCTTTCTTT	CASSFIRGSEAFF
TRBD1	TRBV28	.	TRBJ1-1	TGTGCCAGCATGGAGCCTGGGGAGACAGGGGGGAGGGCTGAAGCTTTCTTT	CASMEPGETGGRAEAFF
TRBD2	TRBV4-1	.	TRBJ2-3	TGCGCCAGCAGCCCGCTGGGCGGGAGGGGAGGGGCCATTAATACGCAGTATTTT	CASSPLGGRGGAINTQYF
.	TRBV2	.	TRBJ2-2	TGTGCCAGCAGTTGGGACTGGAGTGCAGCTGGGGAGCTGTTTTTT	CASSWDWSAAGELFF
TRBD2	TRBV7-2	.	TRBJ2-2	TGTGCCAGCAGCTCTGGAGCTAGCGGGAGGTCCGGGGAGCTGTTTTTT	CASSSGASGRSGELFF
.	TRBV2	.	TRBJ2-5	TGTGCCAGCATACTTTTGCTTCAAGAGACCCAGTACTTC	CASILLLQETQYF
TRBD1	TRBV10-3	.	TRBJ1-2	TGTGCCATCAGGGGACAGGGGGCTTCCTACGGCTACACCTTC	CAIRGQGASYGYTF
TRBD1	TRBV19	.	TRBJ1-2	TGTGCCAATAAACAGGGGACTCATGGCTACACCTTC	CANKQGTHGYTF
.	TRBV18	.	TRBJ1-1	TGTGCCAGCTCACCATCTGCACAAAAAAACACTGAAGCTTTCTTT	CASSPSAQKNTEAFF
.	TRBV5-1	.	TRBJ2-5	TGCGCCAGCAGCTTCCTAGACCAAGAGACCCAGTACTTC	CASSFLDQETQYF
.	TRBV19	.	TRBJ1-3	TGTGCCAGTAGTCTTCAGGGTAATTCTGGAAACACCATATATTTT	CASSLQGNSGNTIYF
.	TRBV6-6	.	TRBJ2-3	TGTGCCAGCAACACCGATAGCACAGATACGCAGTATTTT	CASNTDSTDTQYF
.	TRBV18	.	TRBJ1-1	TGTGCCAGCTCCCGACAGGAGAACACTGAAGCTTTCTTT	CASSRQENTEAFF
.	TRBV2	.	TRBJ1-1	TGTGCCAGCAGGGTCCAGGGGCGGACTGAAGCTTTCTTT	CASRVQGRTEAFF
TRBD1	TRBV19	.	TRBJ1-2	TGTGCCAGCGAGGACAGGGTGACCTATGGCTACACCTTC	CASEDRVTYGYTF
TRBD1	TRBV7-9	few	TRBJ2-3	TGTGCCAGCAGCCCTTTGACAGGGATAATGACAGATACGCAGTATTTT	CASSPLTGIMTDTQYF
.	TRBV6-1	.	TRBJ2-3	TGTGCCAGCAGTGACGCCGGGGCTAAAGATACGCAGTATTTT	CASSDAGAKDTQYF
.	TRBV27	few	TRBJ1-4	TGTGCCAGCAGTTTCCTTGGGTTAGCTAATGAAAAACTGTTTTTT	CASSFLGLANEKLFF
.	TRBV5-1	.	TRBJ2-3	TGCGCCAGCAGCTTTGATGGAGATACGCAGTATTTT	CASSFDGDTQYF
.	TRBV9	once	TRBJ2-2	TGTGCCAGCAGCCCCCGGGAAAGATTGAACACCGGGGAGCTGTTTTTT	CASSPRERLNTGELFF
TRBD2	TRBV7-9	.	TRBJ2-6	TGTGCCAGCAGCGTTTCGGGAGGGCCGGCGTCTGGGGCCAACGTCCTGACTTTC	CASSVSGGPASGANVLTF
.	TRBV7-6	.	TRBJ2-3	TGTGCCAGCAGTTCCGGAGCAGGAATGCCTAGCACAGATACGCAGTATTTT	CASSSGAGMPSTDTQYF
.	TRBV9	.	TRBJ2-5	TGTGCCAGCAGCGTAGGGGGGACCCAAGAGACCCAGTACTTC	CASSVGGTQETQYF
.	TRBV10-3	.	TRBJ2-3	TGTGCCACCACGGGAGCCGATACGCAGTATTTT	CATTGADTQYF
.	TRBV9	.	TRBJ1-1	TGTGCCAGCAGCGCATGGGTCTTCGGGGACACTGAAGCTTTCTTT	CASSAWVFGDTEAFF